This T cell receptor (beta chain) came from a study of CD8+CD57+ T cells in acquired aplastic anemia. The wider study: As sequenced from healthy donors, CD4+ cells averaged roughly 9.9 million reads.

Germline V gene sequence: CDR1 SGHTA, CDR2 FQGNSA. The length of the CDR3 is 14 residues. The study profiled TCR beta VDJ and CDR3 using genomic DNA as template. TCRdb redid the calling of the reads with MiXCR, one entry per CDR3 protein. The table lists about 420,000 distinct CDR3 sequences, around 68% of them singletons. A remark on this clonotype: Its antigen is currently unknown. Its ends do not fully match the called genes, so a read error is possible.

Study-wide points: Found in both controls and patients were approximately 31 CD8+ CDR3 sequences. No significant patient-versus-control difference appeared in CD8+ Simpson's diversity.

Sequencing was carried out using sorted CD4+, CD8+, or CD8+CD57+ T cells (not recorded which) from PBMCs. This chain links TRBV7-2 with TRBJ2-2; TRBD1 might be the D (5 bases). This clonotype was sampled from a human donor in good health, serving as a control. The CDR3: CASSRKTGAGYEQF. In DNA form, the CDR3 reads TGTGCCAGCAGTCGGAAAACAGGCGCCGGTTACGAGCAGTTT.